The 6 T cell receptor beta chains given below trace back to one sample, sequenced in a study of T cell changes during pregnancy in multiple sclerosis. Assay: immunoSEQ multiplex PCR; the TCRdb copy retains only in-frame clones and omits some. This table has about 83,000 clones, about 90% appearing once. Material: PBMCs, obtained in the first trimester of pregnancy. Receptors were obtained from a female donor in good health, serving as a control in a pregnancy study. Some clones in this sample may be carry-over from other donors' samples.

V and J are TRBV5-4 and TRBJ2-7; TRBD1 is a possible D gene (6 bases). V was clipped by 4 bases and J by 5 bases, with 13 bases between them. The CDR3 contains 13 residues. Germline V CDR1 and CDR2: SGHNT, YYREEE (reference sequence). In DNA, the CDR3 is TGTGCCAGCAGCCTACAGGGTTCCCACGAGCAGTACTTC. This encodes CASSLQGSHEQYF.

The rearrangement links TRBV27 to TRBJ2-7; 9 bases are a match to TRBD2. J was trimmed by 6 bases and V by 3 bases; bases with no gene match: 3. CDR1 and CDR2 (germline): MNHEY, SMNVEV (reference sequence). The CDR3 runs to 13 residues. The CDR3 sequence is CASSLGLAAEQYF. CDR3 sequence (DNA): TGTGCCAGCAGTTTGGGACTAGCTGCCGAGCAGTACTTC.

Comment on this clone: The conserved phenylalanine or tryptophan is not found at the CDR3 terminus, so this likely reflects a read error. The DNA is omitted, as the CDR3 cannot be located on it reliably, and the CDR3 follows TCRdb's listing. V usage is TRBV28 and J usage is TRBJ1-2; TRBD1 reflects the table's D call only, with no check against the DNA. CDR1 is MDHEN and CDR2 is SYDVKM in the germline V gene. A total of 12 residues make up the CDR3, ends included. CDR3 sequence: CASSTQPGQGAI.

This chain connects TRBV9 to TRBJ2-5, with a weak D call TRBD1 (5 bases). Germline CDR1 is SGDLS and CDR2 is YYNGEE. The CDR3 extends over 15 amino acids. The V end was cut by 4 bases, the J end by 1 base, with 14 bases between. The CDR3 spells CASSISGAVQETQYF. DNA of the CDR3: TGTGCCAGCAGCATATCTGGGGCGGTCCAAGAGACCCAGTACTTC.

This clone was seen a handful of times. V is TRBV21-1 and J is TRBJ1-6; the DNA was not used to check the table's D call, TRBD1. TRBV21-1 is a documented pseudogene. The CDR3 is made up of 15 amino acids. CDR3 amino acids: CASSLQGGNNSPLHF. Here the CDR3 DNA reads TGTGCCAGCAGCCTACAGGGGGGAAATAATTCACCCCTCCACTTT.

The genes are TRBV28 and TRBJ2-7; 9 nucleotides line up with TRBD1. CDR1 is MDHEN, CDR2 SYDVKM, per germline. V was pared by 5 bases and J by 6 bases, with 5 bases of the junction left unmatched. The CDR3 consists of 13 residues. The CDR3 reads CASSGGQGTEQYF. The CDR3 DNA follows: TGTGCCAGCAGTGGAGGACAGGGGACCGAGCAGTACTTC.